The T cell receptor (beta chain) under discussion was sequenced for a study of T cell repertoires in cytomegalovirus infection. For the study at large: Indications of both CMV infection and matching HLA type were provided by public TCR beta signatures.

There are 13 residues in the CDR3. CDR1 MDHEN and CDR2 SYDVKM come from the germline V gene. Trimming left V 6 bases short and J 8 bases short, with 13 bases between. Study findings and constraints: HLA-C-restricted, CMV-specific TCR beta clonotypes were dominant ex vivo.

TCRdb analysed the reads with MiXCR anew, one entry per CDR3 protein. The table shows hundreds of thousands of distinct CDR3 sequences, with 42% occurring only once. This clonotype was observed a handful of times. Its antigen is currently unknown. The starting material was cultured PBMCs, obtained from culture after CMV antigen stimulation. The chain links TRBV28 to TRBJ1-4; D gene ambiguous. The TCR comes from a human donor in good health (CMV status not recorded). Some clones in this sample may be carry-over from other donors' samples. CDR3 in amino acids: CASSPRRGEKLFF. CDR3 nucleotides: TGTGCCAGCAGCCCCCGACGAGGCGAAAAACTGTTTTTT. The full variable domain, rest sourced from reference TRBV28 and TRBJ1-4, is DVKVTQSSRYLVKRTGEKVFLECVQDMDHENMFWYRQDPGLGLRLIYFSYDVKMKEKGDIPEGYSVSREKKERFSLILESASTNQTSMYLCASSPRRGEKLFFGSGTQLSVL.